The rows below give T cell receptor beta chains drawn from one sample of a study of T cell responses to AZD1222 COVID-19 vaccine. The table came from immunoSEQ multiplex PCR; TCRdb's copy has only in-frame clones and leaves some out. The profile covers roughly 150,000 clones, with about nine tenths appearing a single time and roughly 10% taken by the ten largest. The sample consisted of peripheral blood, taken 28 days after the second AZD1222 dose. Receptors originate from an adult who received the AZD1222 COVID-19 vaccine. Both conserved end residues are part of each CDR3. The order of the fields is V gene, J gene, CDR3 protein.

v_call: TRBV6-2/TRBV6-3; j_call: TRBJ2-5; cdr3_aa: CASSPSGRAQETQYF
v_call: TRBV6-6; j_call: TRBJ2-7; cdr3_aa: CASSYKGSSYEQYF
v_call: TRBV7-2; j_call: TRBJ1-2; cdr3_aa: CASSPPNREYGYTF
v_call: TRBV19; j_call: TRBJ1-1; cdr3_aa: CASSNRGGNTEAFF
v_call: TRBV21-1; j_call: TRBJ2-5; cdr3_aa: CASSKAVSGDPWAQETQYF
v_call: TRBV15; j_call: TRBJ2-1; cdr3_aa: CATSTTRTSGRDEQFF
v_call: TRBV15; j_call: TRBJ2-7; cdr3_aa: CATTKDRGDEQYF
v_call: TRBV18; j_call: TRBJ2-7; cdr3_aa: CASSPMMSGGYEQYF
v_call: TRBV6-5; j_call: TRBJ2-2; cdr3_aa: CASSLLAGGPGELFF
v_call: TRBV3-1/TRBV3-2; j_call: TRBJ1-3; cdr3_aa: CASSLLHRSSGNTIYF